Presented here are 2 T cell receptor beta chains from one specimen sequenced in a study of OX40 agonist ivuxolimab in advanced cancers. Sequencing used immunoSEQ multiplex PCR; TCRdb keeps in-frame clones, though not all of them. The sample includes over 25,000 clones, 65% to 75% of them seen just once. The specimen was CD4+ or CD8+ T cells sorted from blood, collected in a trial of the OX40 agonist ivuxolimab. The receptors derive from an adult with an advanced solid tumor such as melanoma, head and neck, liver or kidney cancer.

The genes are TRBV21-1 and TRBJ1-2. TRBV21-1 is deemed a pseudogene. CDR3 length: 14 amino acids. DNA of the CDR3: TGTGCCAGCAGCAAAGTTACGGGGAACTATGGCCACACCTTC. This codes for CASSKVTGNYGHTF.

This chain links TRBV10-3 with TRBJ2-5, with TRBD2 matching over 8 bases. With 10 bases clipped from V and 2 bases from J, the junction kept 6 bases outside the gene matches. This CDR3 comprises 13 residues. Germline loops: CDR1 ENHRY, CDR2 SYGVKD. CDR3 sequence: CASTPGGQETQYF. The CDR3 nucleotides read TGTGCCAGCACGCCGGGGGGGCAAGAGACCCAGTACTTC.